The 5 T cell receptor beta chains below were found in one sample sequenced in a study of blood T cell repertoires in COVID-19. The data were produced by immunoSEQ multiplex PCR, yet TCRdb's version contains in-frame clones alone and is incomplete. The top ten clones hold under 5.5% of a sample with tens of thousands of clones, approximately 91% of them seen once. Sample: peripheral blood. The receptors were sampled from a man aged 55-75 years with COVID-19, enrolled during active disease.

This clone was seen once. This chain connects TRBV27 to TRBJ1-2; TRBD1 agrees at 7 bases. With V trimmed by 5 bases and J by 7 bases, 10 bases remained unmatched. The CDR3 spans 14 residues. The germline gives CDR1 MNHEY, CDR2 SMNVEV (reference sequence). The CDR3 sequence is CASSPRQGESGYTF. The CDR3 nucleotides are TGTGCCAGCAGTCCTCGGCAGGGGGAAAGTGGCTACACCTTC.

The chain links TRBV5-1 to TRBJ1-1; 9 nucleotides agree with TRBD1. The CDR3 sequence is 16 residues long. Trimming took 4 bases from V and 4 from J; bases not matched to a gene: 11. Germline V gives CDR1 SGHRS, CDR2 YFSETQ. CDR3 in amino acids: CASSATGTGRSTEAFF. CDR3 sequence (DNA): TGCGCCAGCAGCGCGACCGGGACAGGGAGGAGCACTGAAGCTTTCTTT.

V and J are TRBV7-9 and TRBJ1-2; the match to TRBD1 covers 8 bases. V was pared by 4 bases and J by 5 bases, with 9 bases of the junction left unmatched. This CDR3 has 15 amino acids. Looked up from germline, CDR1 is SEHNR and CDR2 is FQNEAQ (reference sequence). CDR3: CASSSLDRGEYGYTF. CDR3 in DNA: TGTGCCAGCAGCTCCCTCGACAGGGGAGAGTATGGCTACACCTTC.

With respect to this clone: Other DNA sequences from this sample encode an identical CDR3 as well. The rearrangement joins TRBV10-1 to TRBJ2-2, with unresolved D. The germline V gene encodes CDR1 WNHNN and CDR2 SYGVQD (reference sequence). V was trimmed by 3 bases and J by 2 bases, leaving 4 bases between them. The CDR3 is made up of 13 amino acids. The CDR3 nucleotides read TGCGCCAGCAGTGACGGTAACACCGGGGAGCTGTTTTTT. It yields the protein CASSDGNTGELFF.

The V call is TRBV11-2, the J call TRBJ1-4, with TRBD1 as a possible D gene (5 bases). Between the trimmed V and J ends, which lost 10 bases and 11 bases, there was a span of 23 bases. This CDR3 spans 14 amino acids. Looked up from germline, CDR1 is SGHAT and CDR2 is FQNNGV. Written as DNA, the CDR3 is TGTGCCATTCAGGAGGGGAAGGAAGTTGGGAAACTGTTTTTT. This sequence encodes CAIQEGKEVGKLFF.